These 8 T cell receptor beta chains originate from one sample sequenced in a study of OX40 agonist ivuxolimab in advanced cancers. Using immunoSEQ multiplex PCR, the repertoire was profiled, and TCRdb retains in-frame clones only, with some absent. The repertoire consists of about 120,000 clones, with 93% occurring once and the leading ten covering 0.15% to 0.17%. The specimen was CD4+ or CD8+ T cells sorted from blood, collected in a trial of the OX40 agonist ivuxolimab. These TCRs come from an adult with an advanced solid tumor such as melanoma, head and neck, liver or kidney cancer.

The CDR3 coding sequence is TGTGCCAGCAGGAAGAGGCGGGGGCTCGATAATGGCTACACCTTC. As protein: CASRKRRGLDNGYTF. The chain combines TRBV6-6 with TRBJ1-2, with D perhaps TRBD1 (6 bases). CDR1 is MNHNY, CDR2 SVGAGI, per germline (reference sequence). V gave up 6 bases and J gave up 6 bases, with 20 bases separating them. This CDR3 has 15 residues.

The rearrangement uses TRBV18 and TRBJ2-5; 7 bases match TRBD2. CDR1 is KGHSH and CDR2 is LQKENI in the germline V gene. The CDR3 is 14 residues long. The ends lost 4 bases at V and 2 bases at J; junction bases unmatched: 4. The CDR3 region has the DNA TGTGCCAGCTCACGGCGGGAGCTACAAGAGACCCAGTACTTC. This gives the protein CASSRRELQETQYF.

This chain joins TRBV6-6 and TRBJ1-1; D is undetermined. CDR1 is MNHNY, CDR2 SVGAGI, per germline (reference sequence). This CDR3 spans 15 amino acids. V gave up 2 bases and J gave up 1 base, with 11 bases separating them. DNA of the CDR3: TGTGCCAGCAGTTACCGTCAGTCCGGGAACACTGAAGCTTTCTTT. Translating it yields CASSYRQSGNTEAFF.

The chain has TRBV6-1 and TRBJ1-5; D is ambiguous. V dropped 3 bases and J dropped 2 bases, with 8 bases sitting between them. The germline CDR1 and CDR2 sequences are MNHNS and SASEGT. This CDR3 contains 14 residues. CDR3 sequence reads: CASSDDNRNQPQHF. In nucleotides, the CDR3 is TGTGCCAGCAGTGACGACAATCGCAATCAGCCCCAGCATTTT.

The J gene is TRBJ2-7, the V gene TRBV18, with 9 nucleotides matching TRBD2. Germline loops: CDR1 KGHSH, CDR2 LQKENI. The CDR3 is made up of 20 amino acids. The V and J ends lost 2 bases and 3 bases, in that order; junction bases with no gene match: 20. The CDR3 loop reads CASSPDGDEAASGTIYEQYF. In DNA, the CDR3 is TGTGCCAGCTCACCAGATGGGGACGAGGCGGCTAGCGGGACGATCTACGAGCAGTACTTC.

The chain carries TRBV6-1 and TRBJ2-7; no firm D call. The V end lost 2 bases, the J end lost 2 bases, and 4 bases lay between the germline ends. The CDR3 consists of 12 residues. CDR1 is MNHNS, CDR2 SASEGT, per germline. In DNA form, the CDR3 reads TGTGCCAGCAGTGAACAAGCCTACGAGCAGTACTTC. The encoded protein is CASSEQAYEQYF.

The chain carries TRBV7-2 and TRBJ2-1, with D possibly matching TRBD1 (6 bases). From germline, CDR1 is SGHTA and CDR2 FQGNSA. The CDR3 extends over 14 amino acids. V lost 5 bases to trimming and J lost 6 bases, with 14 bases between them. The CDR3 nucleotides read TGTGCCAGCAGCGCGACAGGATCAGGCAATGAGCAGTTCTTC. Encoded protein: CASSATGSGNEQFF.

The rearrangement links TRBV11-2 to TRBJ1-4; the D is unclear. Trimming took 5 bases from V and 8 from J, leaving 12 bases between them. CDR3 length: 13 amino acids. Germline V gives CDR1 SGHAT, CDR2 FQNNGV. The CDR3 is CASSNAEGEKLFF. CDR3 sequence (DNA): TGTGCCAGCAGCAACGCCGAAGGCGAAAAACTGTTTTTT.